The entry below describes one TCR beta chain. Its specificity is not known. V gave up 2 bases and J gave up 2 bases; unmatched junction bases: 6. This CDR3 has 17 residues. Germline loops: CDR1 MNHNY, CDR2 SVGAGI (reference sequence). The entry originates in a study of metastatic and nonmetastatic thyroid tumors. General study points: When malignant thyroid tumors were compared with benign nodules, TCR beta diversity was reportedly significantly higher in the malignant tumors. This held in both blood and tumor samples.

Original handling: Researchers built a distant-metastasis classifier for papillary thyroid cancer that drew on CDR3 differences across clinicopathological groups. Via MiXCR, TCRdb re-called the PCR reads. The V and J calls here are based on TCRdb, not the publication. The sample shows approximately 14,000 clones, about 31% of them seen only once. There were no patients who had received any treatment before thyroid surgery. V gene TRBV6-6 combines with J gene TRBJ2-5, with 12 bases matching TRBD2. Sequenced material: tumor tissue. This receptor was obtained from a male donor with papillary thyroid cancer or a benign thyroid nodule (not recorded which). Some clones in this sample may be carry-over from other donors' samples. The CDR3 DNA follows: TGTGCCAGCAGTTACCGCCTACTAGCGGGGGGACAAGAGACCCAGTACTTC. Amino acid sequence: CASSYRLLAGGQETQYF.